Listed here is a single T cell receptor beta chain. Its antigen is not known. There are 15 residues in the CDR3. The V gene's germline CDR1 is SGHAT and CDR2 FQNNGV. Trimming removed 6 bases from V and 1 base from J, with 15 bases in between. Assay used: immunoSEQ multiplex PCR; TCRdb lists only in-frame clones, some missing. The sample holds some 66,000 clones, approximately 80% seen once. This record belongs to a study of a mutant IDH1 vaccine in newly diagnosed glioma. Study summary: Patients received vaccination from 4-6 weeks after radiotherapy alone, or with temozolomide cycles. Receipt of radiotherapy, temozolomide, or both preceded the study, and most received both.

Time point meaning: week 35, safety follow-up. A single vaccine dose contained 300 ug of mutant IDH1 20-mer peptide, and topical imiquimod was used with it. The clonotype originates from a young man with glioma. The chain carries TRBV11-2 and TRBJ1-1; TRBD1 is a possible D gene (6 bases). The material sequenced was PBMCs, taken from a glioma patient whose treatment included an IDH1 peptide vaccine. The CDR3 DNA is TGTGCCAGCAGGAAAACGGACAGCCAGAACACTGAAGCTTTCTTT. As protein: CASRKTDSQNTEAFF.